Presented here are 30 T cell receptor beta chains from one specimen sequenced in a study of cytomegalovirus exposure and HLA in healthy donors. PCR primers comprised 60 Vbeta and 13 Jbeta primers. The assay was immunoSEQ multiplex PCR, and TCRdb's table has in-frame clones only and misses some. The table includes 45,000 to 75,000 clones, about 73% detected once. Sequencing input: PBMCs. These TCRs come from a woman aged 55-70 years in good health and CMV-seropositive.

J is TRBJ1-2 and V is TRBV7-2; a weak D match, TRBD1 (5 bases). The CDR3 spans 15 residues. Per the germline V gene, CDR1 is SGHTA and CDR2 is FQGNSA. The germline V and J ends were trimmed by 3 bases and 2 bases, with 13 bases remaining between them. The CDR3 loop reads CASSFSGILNYGYTF. Here the CDR3 DNA reads TGTGCCAGCAGCTTCTCAGGGATCCTGAACTATGGCTACACCTTC.

V and J are TRBV6-5 and TRBJ2-5; no reliable D call. Germline CDR1 reads MNHEY; CDR2 reads SVGAGI. The V gene lost 6 bases and the J gene lost 1 base, with 9 bases spanning the gap. This CDR3 has 13 residues. The CDR3 DNA reads TGTGCCAGCAGACCCCCGGGCCAAGAGACCCAGTACTTC. This codes for CASRPPGQETQYF.

V and J are TRBV7-2 and TRBJ1-5, with D perhaps TRBD1 (6 bases). Trimming shortened V by 5 bases and J by 4 bases, and 18 bases separated the two germline ends. Germline CDR1 reads SGHTA; CDR2 reads FQGNSA. This CDR3 has 16 amino acids. CDR3 DNA sequence: TGTGCCAGCAGCGGGACCTCAGGGGCCTCTAATCAGCCCCAGCATTTT. Protein sequence: CASSGTSGASNQPQHF.

This rearrangement joins TRBV29-1 to TRBJ2-1; D uncertain. V was shortened by 8 bases and J by 1 base, with 12 bases between the two germline ends. Germline CDR1 and CDR2: SQVTM and ANQGSEA. The CDR3 contains 13 residues. CDR3 region: CSSLGESYNEQFF. CDR3 sequence (DNA): TGCAGCTCGTTGGGCGAATCCTACAATGAGCAGTTCTTC.

The V gene is TRBV5-1, the J gene TRBJ1-4; maybe TRBD1 (6 bases). The CDR3 sequence is 14 residues long. Trimming shortened V by 0 bases and J by 8 bases, and 11 bases separated the two germline ends. Looked up from germline, CDR1 is SGHRS and CDR2 is YFSETQ. The CDR3 nucleotides read TGCGCCAGCAGCTTGGACAGGGAGAACGAAAAACTGTTTTTT. Its translation is CASSLDRENEKLFF.

This chain uses TRBV5-1 with TRBJ1-1, with 7 bases aligning to TRBD1. The CDR3 runs to 15 residues. Trimming removed 2 bases from V and 7 bases from J; junction bases left unmatched: 11. Germline CDR1 is SGHRS and CDR2 is YFSETQ. CDR3 sequence reads: CASSLTGASLIEAFF. Written as DNA, the CDR3 is TGCGCCAGCAGCTTAACAGGGGCAAGCCTAATTGAAGCTTTCTTT.

The chain joins TRBV10-1 to TRBJ1-1, with 7 bases that match TRBD1. Germline CDR1 and CDR2: WNHNN and SYGVQD (reference sequence). V lost 2 bases to trimming and J lost 10 bases; unmatched junction nucleotides: 10. The CDR3 is made up of 14 amino acids. The CDR3 spells CASSELTGRSGAFF. CDR3 in DNA: TGCGCCAGCAGTGAGCTGACAGGGAGGAGTGGAGCTTTCTTT.

This clone was observed a few times. The rearrangement uses TRBV6-6 and TRBJ2-1, with 9 bases identical to TRBD2. Trimming cost V 8 bases and J 9 bases; bases outside gene matches: 17. From germline, CDR1 is MNHNY and CDR2 SVGAGI (reference sequence). The length of the CDR3 is 16 residues. CDR3 sequence (DNA): TGTGCCAGCGGCCCAAATAGCGGGGGAGGTCAGGGTGAGCAGTTCTTC. It is translated as CASGPNSGGGQGEQFF.

The V call is TRBV5-1, the J call TRBJ2-3; 8 bases fit TRBD2. Germline V gene sequence: CDR1 SGHRS, CDR2 YFSETQ. Germline trimming cut 0 bases from V and 5 bases from J; bases unmatched to any gene: 8. The CDR3 sequence is 16 residues long. CDR3 sequence: CASSLGLTSEIDTQYF. The CDR3 region has the DNA TGCGCCAGCAGCTTGGGCCTGACTAGCGAGATAGATACGCAGTATTTT.

The chain combines TRBV4-1 with TRBJ2-1, with 10 bases fitting TRBD2. J gave up 6 bases and V 1 base, and 12 bases lay outside the gene matches. The CDR3 consists of 18 residues. CDR1 is MGHRA, CDR2 YSYEKL, per germline. CDR3: CASSQAGLAGALSNEQFF. The CDR3 nucleotides read TGCGCCAGCAGCCAAGCAGGCCTAGCGGGGGCCTTGAGCAATGAGCAGTTCTTC.

V is TRBV12-5 and J is TRBJ2-7, with D possibly being TRBD2 (5 bases). The V end was cut by 1 base, the J end by 3 bases, with 10 bases between. The germline CDR1 and CDR2 sequences are LGHNT and FRNRAP. This CDR3 has 14 amino acids. The CDR3 sequence: CASGLGARDYEQYF. CDR3 sequence (DNA): TGTGCTAGTGGTTTGGGGGCCCGGGACTACGAGCAGTACTTC.

This rearrangement joins TRBV27 to TRBJ1-2, with 7 bases aligning to TRBD1. CDR1 is MNHEY and CDR2 is SMNVEV in the germline V gene (reference sequence). The CDR3 has 14 amino acids. J gave up 8 bases and V 3 bases, and 9 bases lay outside the gene matches. The CDR3 loop is CASSFEGASGGYTF. DNA for the CDR3: TGTGCCAGCAGTTTCGAGGGGGCGTCGGGCGGCTACACCTTC.

The V call is TRBV25-1, the J call TRBJ1-2; D is unresolved. The ends were cut back, 3 bases at V and 4 bases at J, with 6 bases in the middle. There are 12 residues in the CDR3. CDR1 is MGHDK, CDR2 SYGVNS, per germline. Here the CDR3 DNA reads TGTGCCAGCAGTGACAGGTCCTATGGCTACACCTTC. This gives the protein CASSDRSYGYTF.

J is TRBJ2-2 and V is TRBV7-6, with TRBD1 identical over 7 bases. Germline assignment: CDR1 SGHVS and CDR2 FNYEAQ. The CDR3 is made up of 16 amino acids. The V and J ends lost 4 bases and 1 base, in that order; junction bases with no gene match: 6. In DNA, the CDR3 is TGTGCCAGCAGCTCGTTAAGGACAGGGAACACCGGGGAGCTGTTTTTT. This gives the protein CASSSLRTGNTGELFF.

The gene calls are TRBV28 and TRBJ1-2, with D possibly matching TRBD1 (5 bases). V was clipped by 4 bases and J by 0 bases, with 12 bases between them. The CDR3 loop spans 15 amino acids. CDR1 and CDR2 from the germline V gene are MDHEN and SYDVKM. CDR3 nucleotide sequence: TGTGCCAGCAGTTCGTGGCGGGGGGCTAACTATGGCTACACCTTC. It is translated as CASSSWRGANYGYTF.

The DNA for the CDR3 is TGTGCCGGTCGGGGGGGGCCAGGAGATACGCAGTATTTT. It encodes CAGRGGPGDTQYF. V gene TRBV30 combines with J gene TRBJ2-3; 8 nucleotides agree with TRBD2. This CDR3 comprises 13 residues. CDR1 and CDR2 (germline): GTSNPN, SVGIG (reference sequence). V trimming: 8 bases; J trimming: 5 bases; junction bases outside the gene matches: 9.

This chain links TRBV6-1 with TRBJ1-6; weak D call: TRBD1 (6 bases). Trimming removed 2 bases at V and 9 bases at J, with 17 bases between. The CDR3 extends over 16 amino acids. Germline V lookup: CDR1 MNHNS, CDR2 SASEGT. As DNA, the CDR3 is TGTGCCAGCAGTGAATCGGGTTGGCAGGACAGTTCACCCCTCCACTTT. Its translation is CASSESGWQDSSPLHF.

The V and J genes are TRBV7-2 and TRBJ2-1; 9 bases align to TRBD2. With V trimmed by 1 base and J by 4 bases, 5 bases remained unmatched. This CDR3 region has 16 residues. Germline V lookup: CDR1 SGHTA, CDR2 FQGNSA. CDR3 in amino acids: CASSLVASGAYNEQFF. CDR3 bases: TGTGCCAGCAGCTTAGTGGCTAGCGGGGCGTACAATGAGCAGTTCTTC.

The chain is built from TRBV6-5 and TRBJ2-2; 7 nucleotides match TRBD2. Losses at the gene ends were 2 bases for V and 4 bases for J; bases not matched to a gene: 4. CDR3 size: 15 residues. CDR1 and CDR2 from the germline V gene are MNHEY and SVGAGI. CDR3 amino acids: CASSYRGGSTGELFF. The CDR3 DNA sequence: TGTGCCAGCAGTTACAGGGGAGGGAGCACCGGGGAGCTGTTTTTT.

This chain joins TRBV7-8 and TRBJ1-1, with D possibly TRBD1 on 5 matching bases. This CDR3 region has 14 residues. With 5 bases removed from V and 3 bases from J, the gap between germline ends came to 13 bases. The V gene's germline CDR1 is SGHVS and CDR2 FQNEAQ. CDR3 in amino acids: CASSATDSYTEAFF. The CDR3 DNA reads TGTGCCAGCAGCGCTACCGACAGTTACACTGAAGCTTTCTTT.

V is TRBV10-3 and J is TRBJ1-1; 10 bases match TRBD1. The CDR3 length is 13 residues. J was trimmed by 7 bases and V by 6 bases; bases with no gene match: 5. Germline CDR1 ENHRY, CDR2 SYGVKD. The CDR3 DNA is TGTGCCATCAGGACAGGGGGCGAGAGTGAAGCTTTCTTT. Amino acid sequence: CAIRTGGESEAFF.

In the case of this clone: One end of the junction does not line up with germline, which may come from a read error. This chain links TRBV7-9 with TRBJ2-3, with TRBD2 identical over 8 bases. This CDR3 is built from 15 residues. The germline CDR1 and CDR2 sequences are SEHNR and FQNEAQ (reference sequence). CDR3 sequence reads: CASNLRGGNTDTQYF. The CDR3, as DNA: TGTGCCAGCAACTTACGGGGGGGGAACACAGATACGCAGTATTTT.

The chain has TRBV6-5 and TRBJ1-6, with TRBD1 matching 7 bases. Germline V lookup: CDR1 MNHEY, CDR2 SVGAGI. This CDR3 spans 14 amino acids. J gave up 7 bases and V 6 bases, and 6 bases lay outside the gene matches. In DNA form, the CDR3 reads TGTGCCAGCAGGAAGACAGGGAGGAATTCACCCCTCCACTTT. Translation: CASRKTGRNSPLHF.

The chain uses TRBV19 and TRBJ1-4; D might be TRBD1 (5 bases). Germline V gene lookup returns CDR1 LNHDA and CDR2 SQIVND (reference sequence). The ends were cut back, 4 bases at V and 5 bases at J, with 14 bases in the middle. The CDR3 runs 15 residues. DNA for the CDR3: TGTGCCAGTAGTAGGACACCGGGAGGGAATGAAAAACTGTTTTTT. Amino acids: CASSRTPGGNEKLFF. Supplemented by reference TRBV19 and TRBJ1-4, the full variable domain reads DGGITQSPKYLFRKEGQNVTLSCEQNLNHDAMYWYRQDPGQGLRLIYYSQIVNDFQKGDIAEGYSVSREKKESFPLTVTSAQKNPTAFYLCASSRTPGGNEKLFFGSGTQLSVL.

This CDR3 is CASSPSTGQNYGYTF. The CDR3 DNA follows: TGTGCCAGCAGCCCATCGACAGGACAAAACTATGGCTACACCTTC. J is TRBJ1-2 and V is TRBV7-8; perhaps TRBD1 as D (6 bases). Deletions cut 5 bases from V and 2 bases from J, with 15 bases between. The CDR3 runs 15 residues. Germline V CDR1 and CDR2: SGHVS, FQNEAQ.

V gene TRBV27 combines with J gene TRBJ1-6; D is undetermined. Trimming cost V 2 bases and J 8 bases, with 7 bases left between them. The CDR3 spans 13 residues. Germline V gene sequence: CDR1 MNHEY, CDR2 SMNVEV (reference sequence). CDR3 in DNA: TGTGCCAGCAGTTTAAACTTTGATTCACCCCTCCACTTT. Translating it yields CASSLNFDSPLHF.

This rearrangement joins TRBV5-5 to TRBJ1-6; the match to TRBD1 covers 7 bases. Germline trimming cut 2 bases from V and 6 bases from J; bases unmatched to any gene: 11. CDR1 and CDR2 from the germline V gene are SGHKS and YYEKEE (reference sequence). This CDR3 is 17 amino acids long. Here the CDR3 reads CASSFSPSGGVNSPLHF. The CDR3 bases are TGTGCCAGCAGCTTTTCACCTTCAGGGGGTGTTAATTCACCCCTCCACTTT.

This clone is a singleton in its sample. The chain has TRBV29-1 and TRBJ2-7, with 8 bases matching TRBD1. Germline V lookup: CDR1 SQVTM, CDR2 ANQGSEA. Trimming took 7 bases from V and 7 from J; bases not matched to a gene: 6. The CDR3 length is 11 residues. In DNA, the CDR3 is TGCAGCGCAGACAGGGGAGGAGAGCAGTACTTC. Translated, it gives CSADRGGEQYF.

The chain recombines TRBV19 with TRBJ2-5; 10 bases fit TRBD1. Near its end, the DNA agrees better with TRBJ2-7, so the J call may be wrong. The CDR3 is 15 residues long. Germline loops: CDR1 LNHDA, CDR2 SQIVND (reference sequence). The CDR3 DNA reads TGTGCCAGTAGTATTTTGACCGGGACAGGGGCCGAGCAGTACTTC. As protein: CASSILTGTGAEQYF.

The J gene is TRBJ2-3, the V gene TRBV10-1, with D maybe TRBD1 (6 bases). This CDR3 comprises 15 residues. CDR1 and CDR2 from the germline V gene are WNHNN and SYGVQD (reference sequence). V was pared by 2 bases and J by 1 base, with 10 bases between. The CDR3 DNA follows: TGCGCCAGCAGTGAGGTTTGGGGGCGCACAGATACGCAGTATTTT. Translating gives CASSEVWGRTDTQYF.